The T cell receptor beta chain under discussion was sequenced for a study of regulatory T cells in long-lasting Graves disease. About the research overall: Antithyroid drugs had been given to newly diagnosed Graves' patients for under 3 months.

As to time point: newly diagnosed GD, antithyroid drugs for less than 3 months. The TCR library was prepared using RNA isolated from PBMCs. Xi'an, China, was home to the endocrinology department that provided patients. The authors built TCR beta libraries using iRepertoire HTBI primers and Arm-PCR of CDR3 regions. From the multiplex PCR reads, TCRdb called clonotypes with MiXCR, one entry per CDR3 protein. The sample carries 350,000 to 550,000 distinct CDR3 sequences, 12% to 15% recorded once. This clonotype occurred many times. The same sample was also used in a study of T cells in Graves' hyperthyroidism and ophthalmopathy. That paper notes: Exclusion followed for patients with uncontrolled infection, other autoimmune disease, pregnancy or lactation.

The sequence was collected from a woman between 50 and 59 years old with Graves disease. This specimen was peripheral blood mononuclear cells (PBMCs), taken at new diagnosis, from a patient treated with antithyroid drugs.

The CDR3 DNA reads as TGTGCCAGCAGCGTTGACCTCGGGGAGACACAAGAGACCCAGTACTTC. This sequence encodes CASSVDLGETQETQYF. The chain combines TRBV9 with TRBJ2-5; D perhaps matches TRBD2 (5 bases). There are 16 residues in the CDR3. V lost 2 bases to trimming and J lost 2 bases, with 16 bases between them. Germline V gene lookup returns CDR1 SGDLS and CDR2 YYNGEE. The entire variable domain, with the rest obtained from reference TRBV9 and TRBJ2-5, is as follows: DSGVTQTPKHLITATGQRVTLRCSPRSGDLSVYWYQQSLDQGLQFLIQYYNGEERAKGNILERFSAQQFPDLHSELNLSSLELGDSALYFCASSVDLGETQETQYFGPGTRLLVL.